The rows below give T cell receptor beta chains drawn from one sample of a study of cytotoxic CD8 clonotypes in ibrutinib-treated CLL. The protocol was immunoSEQ multiplex PCR, while the TCRdb copy is restricted to in-frame clones and leaves out a portion. This repertoire shows about 140,000 clones, 77% found once; its top ten account for under 35%. The sample in question was PBMCs, obtained after 12 months of ibrutinib treatment. The receptors derive from a human donor with chronic lymphocytic leukemia. The CDR3 runs from the conserved cysteine through the conserved F or W. D genes are given only for firm matches. Size values are once, few and many counts, or a class for expanded clones, and some rows have none.

D gene: TRBD1
clone size: few
V gene: TRBV18
J gene: TRBJ1-2
CDR3 DNA: TGTGCCAGCTCGGGGACAGACAACTATGGCTACACCTTC
CDR3 protein: CASSGTDNYGYTF

D gene: TRBD1
clone size: once
V gene: TRBV11-2
J gene: TRBJ1-2
CDR3 DNA: TGTGCCAGCCCCCCCGGGGGACAGGGGAAGGACACCTTC
CDR3 protein: CASPPGGQGKDTF

D gene: NA
clone size: NA
V gene: TRBV5-1
J gene: TRBJ2-7
CDR3 DNA: TGCGCCAGCAGCTTGGCCGGCAGATCCTACGAGCAGTACTTC
CDR3 protein: CASSLAGRSYEQYF

D gene: TRBD1
clone size: NA
V gene: TRBV11-2
J gene: TRBJ2-7
CDR3 DNA: TGTGCCAGCAGCCCATGGGACAGGGGTTACGAGCAGTACTTC
CDR3 protein: CASSPWDRGYEQYF

D gene: NA
clone size: NA
V gene: TRBV19
J gene: TRBJ2-7
CDR3 DNA: TGTGCCAGTAGAGACAAGTATACCTACGAGCAGTACTTC
CDR3 protein: CASRDKYTYEQYF

D gene: NA
clone size: NA
V gene: TRBV10-3
J gene: TRBJ2-5
CDR3 DNA: TGTGCCATCAGGACACAGGAACAAGAGACCCAGTACTTC
CDR3 protein: CAIRTQEQETQYF

D gene: NA
clone size: NA
V gene: TRBV27
J gene: TRBJ2-1
CDR3 DNA: TGTGCCAGCAGTTTATGGCGGGGATACAATGAGCAGTTCTTC
CDR3 protein: CASSLWRGYNEQFF

D gene: NA
clone size: NA
V gene: TRBV5-1
J gene: TRBJ1-3
CDR3 DNA: TGCGCCAGCAGCTTGGAGGCGCCCGGAAACACCATATATTTT
CDR3 protein: CASSLEAPGNTIYF

D gene: TRBD2
clone size: NA
V gene: TRBV19
J gene: TRBJ2-2
CDR3 DNA: TGTGCCAGTACCAAGCCGGGACTAGCGTCGTGGGGCGCCGGGGAGCTGTTTTTT
CDR3 protein: CASTKPGLASWGAGELFF

D gene: NA
clone size: NA
V gene: TRBV9
J gene: TRBJ1-2
CDR3 DNA: TGTGCCAGCAGCGTAGCTGACGGTATCTATGGCTACACCTTC
CDR3 protein: CASSVADGIYGYTF

D gene: TRBD1
clone size: NA
V gene: TRBV6-5
J gene: TRBJ2-5
CDR3 DNA: TGTGCCACCGCCGGGACAGGGACGCGAGAGACCCAGTACTTC
CDR3 protein: CATAGTGTRETQYF

D gene: NA
clone size: few
V gene: TRBV6-6
J gene: TRBJ2-1
CDR3 DNA: TGTGCCAGCCTGTCCAACAGGGCCATCACCTACAATGAGCAGTTCTTC
CDR3 protein: CASLSNRAITYNEQFF

D gene: TRBD2
clone size: NA
V gene: TRBV10-3
J gene: TRBJ2-1
CDR3 DNA: TGTGCCATCTCTAGCGGGACTCTGTTTCGCAATGAGCAGTTCTTC
CDR3 protein: CAISSGTLFRNEQFF

D gene: NA
clone size: NA
V gene: TRBV28
J gene: TRBJ1-1
CDR3 DNA: TGTGCCAGCAGTTCTGCGCAGGGCGCGATCACTGAAGCTTTCTTT
CDR3 protein: CASSSAQGAITEAFF

D gene: TRBD1
clone size: NA
V gene: TRBV19
J gene: TRBJ2-7
CDR3 DNA: TGTGCCAGTAGTATATTTGGGACAGGGGACGAGCAGTACTTC
CDR3 protein: CASSIFGTGDEQYF

D gene: NA
clone size: NA
V gene: TRBV28
J gene: TRBJ2-3
CDR3 DNA: TGTGCCAGCAGTTTCGCGCGTAGCACAGATACGCAGTATTTT
CDR3 protein: CASSFARSTDTQYF

D gene: NA
clone size: NA
V gene: TRBV27
J gene: TRBJ1-1
CDR3 DNA: TGTGCCAGCAGTCCCCAGGTGGGGAACACTGAAGCTTTCTTT
CDR3 protein: CASSPQVGNTEAFF

D gene: NA
clone size: few
V gene: TRBV28
J gene: TRBJ1-2
CDR3 DNA: TGTGCCAGCAGTTTATCCGGGGCTCGGGGTGGCTACACCTTC
CDR3 protein: CASSLSGARGGYTF

D gene: TRBD1
clone size: NA
V gene: TRBV7-2
J gene: TRBJ1-1
CDR3 DNA: TGTGCCAGCAGCAGTGGACAGGGGGTGCCTTTCTTT
CDR3 protein: CASSSGQGVPFF

D gene: NA
clone size: NA
V gene: TRBV29-1
J gene: TRBJ2-1
CDR3 DNA: TGCAGCGTTGAAGATCTCTCCCAAGCTACAGGGCCCTACAATGAGCAGTTCTTC
CDR3 protein: CSVEDLSQATGPYNEQFF

D gene: NA
clone size: NA
V gene: TRBV28
J gene: TRBJ2-1
CDR3 DNA: TGTGCCAGCAGTTTCCTCGGGGGTAATGAGCAGTTCTTC
CDR3 protein: CASSFLGGNEQFF

D gene: NA
clone size: NA
V gene: TRBV12-5
J gene: TRBJ2-3
CDR3 DNA: TGTGCTAGTGGTTTGGGCCCGGCAGATACGCAGTATTTT
CDR3 protein: CASGLGPADTQYF

D gene: NA
clone size: NA
V gene: TRBV2
J gene: TRBJ1-4
CDR3 DNA: TGTGCCAGCAGTGAAGGGCAGGCTGGTCTGAGGACTAATGAAAAACTGTTTTTT
CDR3 protein: CASSEGQAGLRTNEKLFF

D gene: TRBD1
clone size: NA
V gene: TRBV6-5
J gene: TRBJ2-7
CDR3 DNA: TGTGCCAGCAGTTACTTACAGGGGGGCGTCTACGAGCAGTACTTC
CDR3 protein: CASSYLQGGVYEQYF

D gene: NA
clone size: NA
V gene: TRBV7-9
J gene: TRBJ2-2
CDR3 DNA: TGTGCCAGCAGCGTGACCAGGGGCATCGGGGAGCTGTTTTTT
CDR3 protein: CASSVTRGIGELFF

D gene: TRBD1
clone size: NA
V gene: TRBV25-1
J gene: TRBJ1-1
CDR3 DNA: TGTGCCAGCAGTGAGACAGGGGTGAACACTGAAGCTTTCTTT
CDR3 protein: CASSETGVNTEAFF

D gene: NA
clone size: NA
V gene: TRBV27
J gene: TRBJ1-4
CDR3 DNA: TGTGCCAGCAGTCCTGACAGACATAATGAAAAACTGTTTTTT
CDR3 protein: CASSPDRHNEKLFF

D gene: NA
clone size: once
V gene: TRBV2
J gene: TRBJ2-1
CDR3 DNA: TGTGCCAGCATTGCCCAGGCGGGCCTTTACAATGAGCAGTTCTTC
CDR3 protein: CASIAQAGLYNEQFF